This T cell receptor beta chain was sequenced during a study of T cell responses to AZD1222 COVID-19 vaccine. Study-level results: Close to half of all spike-specific TCRs reportedly target regions of the variants that are unmutated. Of the AZD1222 recipients, only six were seropositive at baseline. The sample set comprised mostly white British donors with more females, and clonal diversity was possibly underestimated.

V gave up 3 bases and J gave up 5 bases, with 8 bases separating them. Per the germline V gene, CDR1 is SGHRS and CDR2 is YFSETQ. This CDR3 comprises 13 residues. As for this clone: What it binds is unknown.

Second-dose intervals of approximately 4 or approximately 12 weeks were pooled. The data were produced by immunoSEQ multiplex PCR, yet TCRdb's version contains in-frame clones alone and is incomplete. The sample lists roughly 150,000 clones, roughly 87% occurring once. The chain couples TRBV5-1 to TRBJ1-4; D remains ambiguous. The sequence was collected from an adult who received the AZD1222 COVID-19 vaccine. The material was peripheral blood, obtained 28 days after the second AZD1222 dose. The CDR3 here is CASSSGRNEKLFF. CDR3 bases: TGCGCCAGCAGCTCGGGAAGGAATGAAAAACTGTTTTTT.